This TCR beta chain was found in a study of identical twins. In its sample, this clonotype was seen a few times. Via MiXCR, TCRdb re-called the 5' RACE reads, giving one row per CDR3 protein. Among roughly 350,000 distinct CDR3 sequences, 9% to 15% were seen once, and the ten largest hold approximately 7.5%. With 0 bases removed from V and 4 bases from J, the gap between germline ends came to 9 bases. The CDR3 spans 14 residues. Germline assignment: CDR1 LNHNV and CDR2 YYDKDF (reference sequence). The same data also went into a second study, on yellow fever vaccine responses in identical twins.

Sequencing was performed on CD8+ T cells sorted from blood. The chain has TRBV15 and TRBJ1-2; D remains unclear. The sequence was obtained from a woman under 30 in good health. The CDR3: CATSREGSAYGYTF. In nucleotides, the CDR3 is TGTGCCACCAGCAGAGAGGGGTCGGCCTATGGCTACACCTTC.